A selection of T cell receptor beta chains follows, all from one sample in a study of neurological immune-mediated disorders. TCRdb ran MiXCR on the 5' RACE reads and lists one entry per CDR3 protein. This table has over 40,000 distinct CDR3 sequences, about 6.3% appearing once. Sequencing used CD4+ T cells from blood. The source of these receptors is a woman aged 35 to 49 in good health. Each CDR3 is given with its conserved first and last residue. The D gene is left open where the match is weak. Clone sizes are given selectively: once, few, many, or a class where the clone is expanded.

TGCGCCAGCAGCCCAATAGGCTGGATCGGGGAGCTGTTTTTT	CASSPIGWIGELFF	-	TRBV5-1	many	TRBJ2-2
TGCGCCAGCAGCGTCGGGACCGACGCCCGGGGGTATGGCTACACCTTC	CASSVGTDARGYGYTF	-	TRBV5-1	many	TRBJ1-2
TGTGCCAGTTCGGACCGCCCGGGTAACTATGGCTACACCTTC	CASSDRPGNYGYTF	-	TRBV12-3/TRBV12-4	many	TRBJ1-2
TGCAGTGCTACCCGCCTTTGGGGAGTCAGGGATGAGCAGTTCTTC	CSATRLWGVRDEQFF	-	TRBV20-1	many	TRBJ2-1
TGTGCCAGCAGCCAAGCCCCCCTAATTCTCGAGCAGTACTTC	CASSQAPLILEQYF	-	TRBV3-1	many	TRBJ2-7
TGCAGCGGAGGCCCCGGGACAGGGCCTCTAGCTTTCTTT	CSGGPGTGPLAFF	TRBD1	TRBV29-1	many	TRBJ1-1
TGTGCCTGGAGTGCAGGACAGTCCGCCACCGGGGAGCTGTTTTTT	CAWSAGQSATGELFF	-	TRBV30	many	TRBJ2-2
TGCGCCAGCAGCTTGGCCGGACACCTCGACCTAGAGCTGTTTTTT	CASSLAGHLDLELFF	-	TRBV5-1	many	TRBJ2-2
TGTGCCAGCAGCTTGGGAGGGGATCCCTACAATGAGCAGTTCTTC	CASSLGGDPYNEQFF	TRBD2	TRBV7-2	many	TRBJ2-1
TGTGCCAGCAGCCAAGTGGGGAGCACCGGGGAGCTGTTTTTT	CASSQVGSTGELFF	-	TRBV3-1	many	TRBJ2-2
TGCGCCAGCAGCTCCACCCTATATAGCGGGAGCCATGAGCAGTTCTTC	CASSSTLYSGSHEQFF	TRBD2	TRBV5-1	many	TRBJ2-1
TGTGCCAGCAGCGTAGAGGTGACCCAAGAGACCCAGTACTTC	CASSVEVTQETQYF	-	TRBV9	many	TRBJ2-5
TGCGCCAGCAGCTCCCGGGACACTCGAAAGGACGAAAAACTGTTTTTT	CASSSRDTRKDEKLFF	-	TRBV5-1	many	TRBJ1-4
TGCAGCGTTAAGGGACAGGGGTCGGCAGATACGCAGTATTTT	CSVKGQGSADTQYF	TRBD1	TRBV29-1	many	TRBJ2-3
TGCGCCAGCAGACGTGACAGGGACTACTATGGCTACACCTTC	CASRRDRDYYGYTF	TRBD1	TRBV5-1	many	TRBJ1-2
TGTGCCACCCAGGGGGCGGGACAGGGCGCTGAAGCTTTCTTT	CATQGAGQGAEAFF	TRBD1	TRBV28	many	TRBJ1-1
TGTGCCAGCAGCTTAGTTGGCAGCCAAGAGACCCAGTACTTC	CASSLVGSQETQYF	-	TRBV7-2	-	TRBJ2-5
TGTGCCAGCACCGAAGCCCTGGGGACTAGCGGGACCCCGAACAATGAGCAGTTCTTC	CASTEALGTSGTPNNEQFF	TRBD2	TRBV6-2/TRBV6-3	many	TRBJ2-1
TGCGCCAGCAGCTTGGTTTCAGGGGATTACACCGGGGAGCTGTTTTTT	CASSLVSGDYTGELFF	-	TRBV5-1	many	TRBJ2-2
TGCAGCGTTGTCTCAGGGGTCATGAACACTGAAGCTTTCTTT	CSVVSGVMNTEAFF	-	TRBV29-1	many	TRBJ1-1
TGTGCCAGCTCACCCGAGGGGTCCTCTACCTACTACGAGCAGTACTTC	CASSPEGSSTYYEQYF	-	TRBV18	few	TRBJ2-7
TGTGCCAGCAGCTTAGTCGGAGGGTACAATGAGCAGTTCTTC	CASSLVGGYNEQFF	-	TRBV11-2	many	TRBJ2-1
TGCAGCGTTTCTTCTGGACAGCTGAACACTGAAGCTTTCTTT	CSVSSGQLNTEAFF	-	TRBV29-1	many	TRBJ1-1
TGTGCCAGCAGTCCTCGCTGGACAGGGGACTCTGGGGCCAACGTCCTGACTTTC	CASSPRWTGDSGANVLTF	TRBD1	TRBV2	many	TRBJ2-6
TGTGCCAGCTCCCCGGGTCTCACCGCGGCTGATACGCAGTATTTT	CASSPGLTAADTQYF	-	TRBV18	many	TRBJ2-3
TGTGCCAGTAACCCTAGCCAGACAAGCATAGGCGAGCAGTTCTTC	CASNPSQTSIGEQFF	-	TRBV19	many	TRBJ2-1
TGTGCCAGCAGCAGGGCAGGGGGACCTTCTAACTATGGCTACACCTTC	CASSRAGGPSNYGYTF	TRBD1	TRBV6-1	-	TRBJ1-2
TGCAGCGCGGACAAGGGGGGGCTTAGCAATCAGCCCCAGCATTTT	CSADKGGLSNQPQHF	-	TRBV20-1	many	TRBJ1-5
TGCAGTGCTAGAGATAGGACAACTTCCTACAATGAGCAGTTCTTC	CSARDRTTSYNEQFF	-	TRBV20-1	many	TRBJ2-1
TGCAGTGCTAGAGGGGTTGGATCGGGCAGCCCTCTCGAGCAGTACTTC	CSARGVGSGSPLEQYF	-	TRBV20-1	many	TRBJ2-7
TGTGCCAGCTCACCGGGTGATACGCAGTATTTT	CASSPGDTQYF	-	TRBV18	many	TRBJ2-3
TGTGCCAGCAGGGGGGACAGGGACGGCTATGGCTACACCTTC	CASRGDRDGYGYTF	TRBD1	TRBV7-2	many	TRBJ1-2
TGCAGTGCTAGAAGAATCCGAGCGGGAGGGGGGTATGAGCAGTTCTTC	CSARRIRAGGGYEQFF	TRBD2	TRBV20-1	many	TRBJ2-1
TGCAGTGCTTCGCTACTAGCGGGTTCCTACGAGCAGTACTTC	CSASLLAGSYEQYF	TRBD2	TRBV20-1	many	TRBJ2-7
TGTGCCAGCAGCCAAGCTCCGACAGGGGTGAACACTGAAGCTTTCTTT	CASSQAPTGVNTEAFF	TRBD1	TRBV4-2	many	TRBJ1-1
TGTGCCAGCAGTCCTGGCACTCTGGGAAACACCATATATTTT	CASSPGTLGNTIYF	-	TRBV6-5	many	TRBJ1-3
TGTGCCAGCTCACCAAGCAGGGGAGCCTCCTACGAGCAGTACTTC	CASSPSRGASYEQYF	-	TRBV18	many	TRBJ2-7
TGCAGCGTTGCGGCGGGAGGGACCCCGGATACGCAGTATTTT	CSVAAGGTPDTQYF	TRBD2	TRBV29-1	-	TRBJ2-3
TGCAGTGCCCTTGACAGGGAGGGGGGCCCCCAGCATTTT	CSALDREGGPQHF	TRBD1	TRBV20-1	many	TRBJ1-5
TGTGCCAGCAGCCAGGGACTAGCGGGGGGGCAACGGCAGTTCTTC	CASSQGLAGGQRQFF	TRBD2	TRBV27	many	TRBJ2-1
TGTGCCAGCAGCGGTACCCCCCCGAGCAATGAGCAGTTCTTC	CASSGTPPSNEQFF	-	TRBV9	many	TRBJ2-1
TGTGCCAGCAAACCATGGGGCAGGGGGCGGCCCAATCAGCCCCAGCATTTT	CASKPWGRGRPNQPQHF	TRBD1	TRBV5-6	few	TRBJ1-5
TGCGCCAGCAGCTTTCAGGGGAATACGAACACTGAAGCTTTCTTT	CASSFQGNTNTEAFF	-	TRBV5-1	many	TRBJ1-1
TGTGCCAGCAGCCTGGACCGGGGGCCCTACGAGCAGTACTTC	CASSLDRGPYEQYF	-	TRBV7-2	many	TRBJ2-7
TGTGCCAGCAGTGAACGGACAGGGGGGGATTCTGAGCAGTACTTC	CASSERTGGDSEQYF	TRBD1	TRBV28	many	TRBJ2-7
TGCGCCAGCAGCGAGTTCAATGACCGCGGGTCCTACGAGCAGTACTTC	CASSEFNDRGSYEQYF	-	TRBV5-1	many	TRBJ2-7
TGCAGTGCTAGGGGACTTAACAATGAGCAGTTCTTC	CSARGLNNEQFF	-	TRBV20-1	many	TRBJ2-1
TGTGCCAGCAGCTTAACGATAGGACGCTACAATGAGCAGTTCTTC	CASSLTIGRYNEQFF	-	TRBV7-3	few	TRBJ2-1
TGTGCCAGCAGTGCAGGGGGGAGGATCTATGGCTACACCTTC	CASSAGGRIYGYTF	TRBD1	TRBV6-5	many	TRBJ1-2
TGCGCCAGCAGCCCGGGACAGGTCTCCTACGAGCAGTACTTC	CASSPGQVSYEQYF	TRBD1	TRBV5-1	many	TRBJ2-7
TGCGCCAGCTCCGAATTGGAGACCCAGTACTTC	CASSELETQYF	-	TRBV5-1	many	TRBJ2-5
TGTGCCAGCAGCCAGATAGCGGGGGAGCAGTTCTTC	CASSQIAGEQFF	TRBD2	TRBV7-6	-	TRBJ2-1
TGTGCCAGCAGTCGTGCTTTAATAGCGGGAGGGCCAGATACGCAGTATTTT	CASSRALIAGGPDTQYF	TRBD2	TRBV6-5	many	TRBJ2-3
TGCAGTGCTCCCGGGACTAGCGGGGGTGAGCAGTTCTTC	CSAPGTSGGEQFF	TRBD2	TRBV20-1	many	TRBJ2-1
TGTGCCAGCAGCTTGACAGGGAGAGAGACCCAGTACTTC	CASSLTGRETQYF	-	TRBV5-6	many	TRBJ2-5
TGTGCCAGCCGGCTAGCGGGAGGGGGTGAGCAGTTCTTC	CASRLAGGGEQFF	TRBD2	TRBV2	many	TRBJ2-1
TGTGCCAGCAGTTTATCTACAATCCGCACCGGGGAGCTGTTTTTT	CASSLSTIRTGELFF	-	TRBV28	many	TRBJ2-2